A single TCR beta chain is shown here with its context. This specimen belongs to a study of blood T cell repertoires in COVID-19. At the level of the study: Whether acute or convalescent, the COVID-19 samples came from the United States, Italy and Spain. Nucleic acid was either cDNA or gDNA, and it came from T cells, B-cell-depleted T cells, or PBMCs.

Per the study methods: Estimation of nucleated cell counts relied on the amplification of reference gene primers. Profiling relied on immunoSEQ multiplex PCR, and the TCRdb table lists in-frame clones only, not all of them. V and J calls and clone size are given by that table; D and trimming were obtained from the DNA. The sample yields 65,000 to 70,000 clones, roughly 80% seen once. Germline CDR1 and CDR2: SGHTA and FQGNSA. The V and J ends lost 5 bases and 10 bases, in that order; junction bases with no gene match: 5. The CDR3 length is 12 residues. The chain has TRBV7-2 and TRBJ2-3; 8 nucleotides align to TRBD2. The receptor was derived from a human donor in a cohort sampled during active COVID-19. The specimen was peripheral blood. For the CDR3, the DNA is TGTGCCAGCAGCCTCTTGCGGGGGGCGCAGTATTTT. This translates into CASSLLRGAQYF.